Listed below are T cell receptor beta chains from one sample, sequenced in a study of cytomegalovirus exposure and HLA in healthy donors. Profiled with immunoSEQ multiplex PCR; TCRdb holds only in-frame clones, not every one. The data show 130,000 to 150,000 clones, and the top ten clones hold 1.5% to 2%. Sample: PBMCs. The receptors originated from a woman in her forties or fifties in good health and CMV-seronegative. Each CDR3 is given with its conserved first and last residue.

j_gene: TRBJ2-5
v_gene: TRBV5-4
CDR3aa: CASSLTSGGRGETQYF

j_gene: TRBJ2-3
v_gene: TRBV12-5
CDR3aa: CASGLGQTQALSTDTQYF

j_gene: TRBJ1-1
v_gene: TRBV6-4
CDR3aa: CASRKTGSNTEAFF

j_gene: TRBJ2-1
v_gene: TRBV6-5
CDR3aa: CASSSPGLAGVKQFF

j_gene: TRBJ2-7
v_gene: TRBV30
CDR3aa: CAWSLGVGSYEQYF

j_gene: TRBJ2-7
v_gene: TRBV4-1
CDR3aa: CASSQPLTRSRYEQYF

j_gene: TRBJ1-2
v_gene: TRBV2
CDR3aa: CASSGDRGYGYTF

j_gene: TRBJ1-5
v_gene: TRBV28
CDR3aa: CASSIGRQPQHF

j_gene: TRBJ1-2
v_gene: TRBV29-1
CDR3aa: CSVPRQTYGYTF

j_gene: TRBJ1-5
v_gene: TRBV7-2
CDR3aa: CASSLVGGNQPQHF

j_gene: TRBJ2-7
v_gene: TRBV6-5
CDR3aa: CASSYVGTEQQYF

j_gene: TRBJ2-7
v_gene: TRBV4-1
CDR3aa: CASSQEDRGTYEQYF

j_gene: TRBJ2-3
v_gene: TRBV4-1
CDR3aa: CASSQEAAEYTQYF

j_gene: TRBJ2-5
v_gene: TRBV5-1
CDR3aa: CASSLEPGVVGETQYF

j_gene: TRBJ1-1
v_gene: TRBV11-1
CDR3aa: CASSSLRFRGTAEAFF

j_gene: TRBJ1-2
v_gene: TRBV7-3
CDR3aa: CASSLGPWGAGYGYTF

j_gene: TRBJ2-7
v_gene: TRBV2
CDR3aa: CASRQGRYEQYF

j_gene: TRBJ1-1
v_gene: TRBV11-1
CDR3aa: CASSTRNTEAFF

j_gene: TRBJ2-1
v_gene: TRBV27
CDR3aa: CASSPGSAMNEQFF

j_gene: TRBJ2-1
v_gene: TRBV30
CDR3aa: CAWSGGTGAHNEQFF

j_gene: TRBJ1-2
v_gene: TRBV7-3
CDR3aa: CASSSTTGYGYTF

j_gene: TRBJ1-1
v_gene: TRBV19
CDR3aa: CASKPRSGNTEAFF

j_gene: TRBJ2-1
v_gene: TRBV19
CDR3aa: CASQSKREGGHEQFF

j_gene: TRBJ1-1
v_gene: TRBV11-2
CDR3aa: CASSLVRTEAFF

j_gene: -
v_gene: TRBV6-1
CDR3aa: CASSDGGVYSNQPQYF

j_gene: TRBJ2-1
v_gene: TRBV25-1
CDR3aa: CASSELVGRSSYNEQFF

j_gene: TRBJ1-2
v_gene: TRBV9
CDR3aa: CTSKQGQYGYTF

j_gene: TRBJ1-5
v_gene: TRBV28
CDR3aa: CASSSGQGVRQPQHF

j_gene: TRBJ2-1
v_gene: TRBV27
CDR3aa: CASSRMAEEPNNEQFF

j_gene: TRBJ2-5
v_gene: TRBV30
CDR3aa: CAWKRRGGQTQYF

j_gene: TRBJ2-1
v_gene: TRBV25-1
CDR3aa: CATRDSGQNEQFF

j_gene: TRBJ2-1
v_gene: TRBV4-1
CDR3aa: CASSFPGANNEQFF

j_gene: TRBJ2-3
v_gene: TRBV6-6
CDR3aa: CASNKLAGGFTDTQYF